This T cell receptor (beta chain) was sequenced for a study of T-cell reconstitution after alpha-beta-depleted transplantation in children. Unique molecular identifiers were incorporated when the TCRbeta library was constructed. Via MiXCR, TCRdb re-called the PCR reads, giving one row per CDR3 protein. The sample carries around 600,000 distinct CDR3 sequences, over 9.5% recorded once. Sequenced material: PBMCs from the stem cell graft donor, taken from the stem cell graft. The TCR originated in a human donor who donated a stem cell graft to a child with acute myeloid leukemia.

The CDR3 loop reads CASITAGGYTGELFF. As DNA, the CDR3 is TGTGCCAGCATCACCGCTGGCGGATACACCGGGGAGCTGTTTTTT. The chain carries TRBV7-2 and TRBJ2-2, with D unresolved. The length of the CDR3 is 15 residues. The V end lost 7 bases, the J end lost 3 bases, and 15 bases lay between the germline ends. Germline CDR1 and CDR2: SGHTA and FQGNSA.